The rows below give T cell receptor beta chains drawn from one sample of a study of OX40 agonist ivuxolimab in advanced cancers. TCRdb's copy holds only in-frame clones and misses some; the assay was immunoSEQ multiplex PCR. Found here are under 35,000 clones, around 93% of them singletons; the top ten hold about 33%. Sequenced here: CD4+ or CD8+ T cells sorted from blood, sampled in a trial of the OX40 agonist ivuxolimab. All receptors derive from an adult with an advanced solid tumor such as melanoma, head and neck, liver or kidney cancer. Each CDR3 is given with its conserved first and last residue. The D gene is left open where the match is weak. Clone sizes are given selectively: once, few, many, or a class where the clone is expanded.

v_gene: TRBV11-2; d_gene: TRBD2; j_gene: TRBJ2-3; abundance: once; CDR3aa: CASRTGTSGTDTQYF; CDR3nt: TGTGCCAGCAGGACCGGGACTAGCGGCACAGATACGCAGTATTTT
v_gene: TRBV14; d_gene: .; j_gene: TRBJ2-7; abundance: .; CDR3aa: CASSLRGSYEQYF; CDR3nt: TGTGCCAGCAGCCTCCGGGGCAGCTACGAGCAGTACTTC
v_gene: TRBV29-1; d_gene: TRBD1; j_gene: TRBJ2-6; abundance: .; CDR3aa: CSVAGLQGAGGANVLTF; CDR3nt: TGCAGCGTTGCGGGGTTACAGGGGGCCGGTGGGGCCAACGTCCTGACTTTC
v_gene: TRBV7-2; d_gene: .; j_gene: TRBJ2-7; abundance: .; CDR3aa: CASSLDPMTRIPSYEQYF; CDR3nt: TGTGCCAGCAGCTTAGATCCGATGACCCGAATCCCCTCTTACGAGCAGTACTTC
v_gene: TRBV29-1; d_gene: TRBD2; j_gene: TRBJ2-2; abundance: .; CDR3aa: CSSGSSDTGELFF; CDR3nt: TGCAGCAGCGGGAGCTCCGACACCGGGGAGCTGTTTTTT
v_gene: TRBV11-2; d_gene: TRBD2; j_gene: TRBJ2-7; abundance: .; CDR3aa: CASSSSGYEQYF; CDR3nt: TGTGCCAGCAGCTCTAGCGGCTACGAGCAGTACTTC
v_gene: TRBV9; d_gene: .; j_gene: TRBJ2-1; abundance: once; CDR3aa: CASSPGLNNEQFF; CDR3nt: TGTGCCAGCAGCCCCGGACTAAACAATGAGCAGTTCTTC
v_gene: TRBV10-3; d_gene: .; j_gene: TRBJ2-5; abundance: .; CDR3aa: CAISESASDYQETQYF; CDR3nt: TGTGCCATCAGTGAGTCGGCTAGCGATTACCAAGAGACCCAGTACTTC
v_gene: TRBV5-5; d_gene: TRBD2; j_gene: TRBJ2-1; abundance: .; CDR3aa: CASSPRTSDYNEQFF; CDR3nt: TGTGCCAGCAGCCCCCGGACTAGCGACTACAATGAGCAGTTCTTC
v_gene: TRBV11-2; d_gene: .; j_gene: TRBJ2-7; abundance: .; CDR3aa: CASSLALWSREEHEQYF; CDR3nt: TGTGCCAGCAGCTTAGCCTTATGGAGCAGGGAGGAGCACGAGCAGTACTTC
v_gene: TRBV7-2; d_gene: .; j_gene: TRBJ2-7; abundance: .; CDR3aa: CASSLEKYEQYF; CDR3nt: TGTGCCAGCAGCTTAGAGAAATACGAGCAGTACTTC
v_gene: TRBV6-5; d_gene: TRBD1; j_gene: TRBJ1-5; abundance: .; CDR3aa: CARWTGSQPQHF; CDR3nt: TGTGCCCGATGGACAGGGAGTCAGCCCCAGCATTTT
v_gene: TRBV14; d_gene: .; j_gene: TRBJ1-1; abundance: .; CDR3aa: CASSQETLLNTEAFF; CDR3nt: TGTGCCAGCAGCCAAGAGACGCTTCTGAACACTGAAGCTTTCTTT
v_gene: TRBV4-1; d_gene: TRBD1; j_gene: TRBJ2-5; abundance: .; CDR3aa: CASSQYRGETQYF; CDR3nt: TGCGCCAGCAGCCAATACAGGGGGGAGACCCAGTACTTC